This passage covers 28 T cell receptor beta chains from one sample sequenced in a study of control samples from healthy donors and cancer patients. The repertoire was sequenced with immunoSEQ multiplex PCR; TCRdb's copy has only in-frame clones and lacks some. The data show some 160,000 clones, about 94% seen once. Sequencing input: blood. These receptors were collected from a middle-aged woman in good health.

The rearrangement joins TRBV15 to TRBJ1-5, with 10 bases that match TRBD1. The trim removed 0 bases at V and 5 bases at J, leaving 4 bases unmatched. CDR3 length: 16 amino acids. Germline CDR1 is LNHNV and CDR2 is YYDKDF (reference sequence). CDR3 amino acids: CATSRDRGTGDQPQHF. The CDR3 coding sequence is TGTGCCACCAGCAGAGATCGTGGGACAGGGGATCAGCCCCAGCATTTT.

The chain's CDR3 is CASSLGGGQSYEQYF. The CDR3 region has the DNA TGTGCCAGCAGCTTAGGCGGGGGACAGAGCTACGAGCAGTACTTC. The chain recombines TRBV7-6 with TRBJ2-7, with D perhaps being TRBD1 or TRBD2 (7 bases each). Deletions cut 1 base from V and 3 bases from J, with 13 bases between. Germline CDR1 is SGHVS and CDR2 is FNYEAQ. There are 15 residues in the CDR3.

J is TRBJ2-2 and V is TRBV27; 16 nucleotides match TRBD2. V trimming: 6 bases; J trimming: 4 bases; junction bases outside the gene matches: 2. This CDR3 region has 16 residues. CDR1 MNHEY and CDR2 SMNVEV come from the germline V gene (reference sequence). The CDR3 coding sequence is TGTGCCAGCAGGGGACTAGCGGGGGGGAGCACCGGGGAGCTGTTTTTT. Translating it yields CASRGLAGGSTGELFF.

The chain links TRBV30 to TRBJ1-3; a possible D gene is TRBD1 (5 bases). CDR1 is GTSNPN and CDR2 is SVGIG in the germline V gene (reference sequence). The CDR3 sequence is 15 residues long. V lost 1 base, J lost 0 bases, and 10 bases lay in between. The CDR3 DNA follows: TGTGCCTGGAGTGGGGGGGTCTACTCTGGAAACACCATATATTTT. Translated, it gives CAWSGGVYSGNTIYF.

The CDR3 reads CASRGYGPNYGYTF. For the CDR3, the DNA is TGTGCCAGCAGGGGGTACGGACCGAACTATGGCTACACCTTC. The chain has TRBV2 and TRBJ1-2; D uncertain. The CDR3 extends over 14 amino acids. Germline V gene lookup returns CDR1 SNHLY and CDR2 FYNNEI. Deletions cut 6 bases from V and 2 bases from J, with 13 bases between.

In nucleotides, the CDR3 is TGTGCCAGCAGCGGGACAGGGGGTGGAAACACCATATATTTT. Protein sequence: CASSGTGGGNTIYF. The chain has TRBV9 and TRBJ1-3; 10 nucleotides agree with TRBD1. Trimming removed 3 bases from V and 3 bases from J; junction bases left unmatched: 0. CDR1 is SGDLS and CDR2 is YYNGEE in the germline V gene. The CDR3 consists of 14 residues.

The genes are TRBV13 and TRBJ1-1; perhaps TRBD1 as D (5 bases). The CDR3 is 13 residues long. Germline-derived CDR1 and CDR2 are PRHDT and FYEKMQ (reference sequence). The ends were cut back, 1 base at V and 3 bases at J, with 6 bases in the middle. The DNA for the CDR3 is TGTGCCAGCAGCTTAGCCAGGGACACTGAAGCTTTCTTT. Translation: CASSLARDTEAFF.

The V call is TRBV27, the J call TRBJ1-5; 8 positions match TRBD1. V lost 3 bases and J lost 4; bases outside the gene matches: 5. This CDR3 spans 15 amino acids. Germline CDR1 MNHEY, CDR2 SMNVEV (reference sequence). The CDR3 DNA sequence: TGTGCCAGCAGTTTGGGGACAGGCGGGAATCAGCCCCAGCATTTT. It codes for CASSLGTGGNQPQHF.

The CDR3 is CASSLAAAGNTIYF. CDR3 DNA: TGTGCCAGCAGCTTGGCCGCCGCCGGAAACACCATATATTTT. This chain connects TRBV5-6 to TRBJ1-3; D is unclear. V was pared by 0 bases and J by 4 bases, with 8 bases between. CDR1 and CDR2 (germline): SGHDT, YYEEEE. The CDR3 length is 14 residues. The complete variable domain, with remaining parts taken from reference TRBV5-6 and TRBJ1-3, reads DAGVTQSPTHLIKTRGQQVTLRCSPKSGHDTVSWYQQALGQGPQFIFQYYEEEERQRGNFPDRFSGHQFPNYSSELNVNALLLGDSALYLCASSLAAAGNTIYFGEGSWLTVV.

This clone came up once. The rearrangement uses TRBV11-2 and TRBJ1-1; D uncertain. With 2 bases removed from V and 0 bases from J, the gap between germline ends came to 7 bases. The V gene's germline CDR1 is SGHAT and CDR2 FQNNGV. This CDR3 region has 14 residues. CDR3 in amino acids: CASSLLPVNTEAFF. CDR3 bases: TGTGCCAGCAGCTTACTCCCGGTGAACACTGAAGCTTTCTTT.

The chain carries TRBV2 and TRBJ1-1, with D perhaps TRBD1 (5 bases). Per the germline V gene, CDR1 is SNHLY and CDR2 is FYNNEI. The CDR3 length is 14 residues. V shed 2 bases and J shed 7 bases, with 14 bases lying between them. The CDR3 is CASSERGHFVEAFF. The CDR3 coding sequence is TGTGCCAGCAGTGAACGGGGCCATTTCGTTGAAGCTTTCTTT.

This clone was found once. The rearrangement links TRBV6-5 to TRBJ1-4; D is undetermined. The CDR3 is 14 residues long. The ends were cut back, 8 bases at V and 5 bases at J, with 15 bases in the middle. Germline V gene lookup returns CDR1 MNHEY and CDR2 SVGAGI. The CDR3 DNA follows: TGTGCCAGCTCCACCCCGGGATTCAATGAAAAACTGTTTTTT. This gives the protein CASSTPGFNEKLFF.

This sequence joins TRBV6-5 and TRBJ2-3; D remains unclear. The V gene lost 0 bases and the J gene lost 6 bases, with 7 bases spanning the gap. The germline gives CDR1 MNHEY, CDR2 SVGAGI. The CDR3 loop spans 13 amino acids. The CDR3 here is CASSYSARDTQYF. CDR3 sequence (DNA): TGTGCCAGCAGTTACTCTGCCCGGGATACGCAGTATTTT.

The genes are TRBV3-1 (or the pseudogene TRBV3-2) and TRBJ1-1, with a tentative D call TRBD1 (6 bases). Trimming stripped 1 base from V and 1 base from J, with 13 bases between. The germline V gene encodes CDR1 LGHDT and CDR2 YNNKEL (reference sequence). The CDR3 has 16 amino acids. CDR3 protein: CASSQVGQSGNTEAFF. The DNA of the CDR3 is TGTGCCAGCAGCCAAGTGGGACAATCGGGGAACACTGAAGCTTTCTTT.

V usage is TRBV19 and J usage is TRBJ2-1; 9 bases fit TRBD2. CDR3 length: 15 residues. V gave up 7 bases and J gave up 8 bases; unmatched junction bases: 12. CDR1 is LNHDA and CDR2 is SQIVND in the germline V gene (reference sequence). CDR3 residues: CASTTAGGPFYEQFF. CDR3 DNA: TGTGCCAGTACAACGGCGGGGGGGCCTTTCTATGAGCAGTTCTTC.

The chain links TRBV5-6 to TRBJ1-1; tentatively, D is TRBD1 (5 bases). The CDR3 has 13 amino acids. The germline V gene has CDR1 SGHDT and CDR2 YYEEEE. The V and J ends lost 1 base and 10 bases respectively, with 14 bases between them. CDR3 DNA sequence: TGTGCCAGCAGCTTGTGGGGCAGTATGCCAGCTTTCTTT. Encoded protein: CASSLWGSMPAFF.

The chain combines TRBV19 with TRBJ1-1, with 7 bases matching TRBD1. Germline CDR1 and CDR2: LNHDA and SQIVND (reference sequence). The CDR3 extends over 12 amino acids. V shed 5 bases, J shed 9 bases, and the junction held 6 bases outside the gene matches. Written as DNA, the CDR3 is TGTGCCAGTAGTCGAGGGGGCCCTAAAGCTTTCTTT. It is translated as CASSRGGPKAFF.

V usage is TRBV2 and J usage is TRBJ2-5; the match to TRBD1 covers 7 bases. The CDR3 is 12 residues long. Looked up from germline, CDR1 is SNHLY and CDR2 is FYNNEI. Germline trimming cut 6 bases from V and 5 bases from J; bases unmatched to any gene: 3. The CDR3 nucleotides read TGTGCCAGCAGGGACAGGTTGGAGACCCAGTACTTC. Its translation is CASRDRLETQYF. Using reference TRBV2 and TRBJ2-5 for the parts outside the CDR3, the full variable domain is EPEVTQTPSHQVTQMGQEVILRCVPISNHLYFYWYRQILGQKVEFLVSFYNNEISEKSEIFDDQFSVERPDGSNFTLKIRSTKLEDSAMYFCASRDRLETQYFGPGTRLLVL.

The V gene is TRBV4-1, the J gene TRBJ2-5, with D perhaps TRBD1 (5 bases). From germline, CDR1 is MGHRA and CDR2 YSYEKL. The CDR3 loop spans 15 amino acids. V gave up 0 bases and J gave up 2 bases, with 10 bases separating them. The CDR3 loop is CASSQEDRQQETQYF. Written as DNA, the CDR3 is TGCGCCAGCAGCCAAGAGGATCGACAGCAAGAGACCCAGTACTTC.

For this clone: The sample has other DNA sequences that encode this CDR3 too. The chain uses TRBV12-3 or TRBV12-4 and TRBJ1-1; no reliable D call. Trimming stripped 2 bases from V and 0 bases from J, with 4 bases between. The CDR3 is made up of 13 amino acids. CDR3 sequence: CASSLSLNTEAFF. The CDR3, as DNA: TGTGCCAGCAGTTTATCTCTGAACACTGAAGCTTTCTTT.

This chain connects TRBV10-3 to TRBJ2-1, with TRBD1 as a possible D gene (5 bases). In germline, CDR1 is ENHRY, CDR2 SYGVKD. Trimming took 0 bases from V and 5 from J, leaving 17 bases between them. The CDR3 extends over 17 amino acids. This CDR3 is CAISESVGQGRNNEQFF. CDR3 nucleotides: TGTGCCATCAGTGAGTCTGTGGGCCAGGGAAGGAACAATGAGCAGTTCTTC.

The genes are TRBV19 and TRBJ1-1, with 7 bases aligning to TRBD1. Per germline, CDR1 LNHDA and CDR2 SQIVND (reference sequence). V was pared by 7 bases and J by 0 bases, with 8 bases of the junction left unmatched. The length of the CDR3 is 15 residues. The CDR3 DNA is TGTGCCAGTAAAAAACAGGGGACGATGAACACTGAAGCTTTCTTT. This translates into CASKKQGTMNTEAFF.

The V gene is TRBV4-3, the J gene TRBJ2-7, with 7 bases identical to TRBD1. Looked up from germline, CDR1 is LGHNA and CDR2 is YSLEER. CDR3 length: 15 amino acids. The trim removed 1 base at V and 6 bases at J, leaving 9 bases unmatched. The CDR3 DNA sequence: TGCGCCAGCAGCCAAGTAAAGGGGGCCGCCTCCGAGCAGTACTTC. This sequence encodes CASSQVKGAASEQYF.

The genes are TRBV4-3 and TRBJ1-2; TRBD1 aligns across 8 bases. The CDR3 is made up of 14 amino acids. CDR1 and CDR2 from the germline V gene are LGHNA and YSLEER. With V trimmed by 4 bases and J by 4 bases, 5 bases remained unmatched. CDR3 sequence (DNA): TGCGCCAGCAGCCGACAGGGGCAAGGCTATGGCTACACCTTC. Encoded protein: CASSRQGQGYGYTF.

This clone was recorded only once. The chain joins TRBV2 to TRBJ2-5, with a tentative D call TRBD2 (5 bases). Germline CDR1 and CDR2: SNHLY and FYNNEI. This CDR3 has 14 amino acids. V shed 2 bases and J shed 1 base, with 8 bases lying between them. The CDR3 region is CASSERAGQETQYF. The CDR3 DNA reads TGTGCCAGCAGTGAAAGGGCGGGCCAAGAGACCCAGTACTTC.

This clone is a singleton in its sample. This chain's CDR3 is CASSLVMNTEAFF. CDR3 nucleotides: TGTGCCAGCAGTTTAGTCATGAACACTGAAGCTTTCTTT. The chain uses TRBV28 and TRBJ1-1; D gene ambiguous. Germline assignment: CDR1 MDHEN and CDR2 SYDVKM. The CDR3 spans 13 residues. Trimming took off 2 bases at V and 0 bases at J, with 4 bases between the two ends.

The chain has TRBV4-3 and TRBJ1-4; a weak D match, TRBD1 (5 bases). Germline V gives CDR1 LGHNA, CDR2 YSLEER. The CDR3 has 16 residues. Trimming shortened V by 3 bases and J by 7 bases, and 18 bases separated the two germline ends. The CDR3 coding sequence is TGCGCCAGCAGCCATTCCGGGGCAGGGAGGGGTGAAAAACTGTTTTTT. The encoded protein is CASSHSGAGRGEKLFF.

The chain is built from TRBV10-1 and TRBJ2-4; D unclear. CDR3 length: 15 amino acids. The ends were cut back, 0 bases at V and 1 base at J, with 7 bases in the middle. Germline V lookup: CDR1 WNHNN, CDR2 SYGVQD (reference sequence). CDR3 bases: TGCGCCAGCAGTGAGTCTTTTAGCGCCAAAAACATTCAGTACTTC. As protein: CASSESFSAKNIQYF.